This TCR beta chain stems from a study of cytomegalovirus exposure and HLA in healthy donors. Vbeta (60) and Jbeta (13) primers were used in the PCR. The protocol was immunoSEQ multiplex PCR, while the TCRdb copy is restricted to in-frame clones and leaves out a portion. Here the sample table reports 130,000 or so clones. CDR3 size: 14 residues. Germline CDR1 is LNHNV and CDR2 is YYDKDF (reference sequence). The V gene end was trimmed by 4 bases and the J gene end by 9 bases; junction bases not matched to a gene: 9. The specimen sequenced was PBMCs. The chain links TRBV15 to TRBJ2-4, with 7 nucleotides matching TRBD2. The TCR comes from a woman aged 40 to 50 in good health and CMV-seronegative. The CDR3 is CATSTMGGVGIQYF. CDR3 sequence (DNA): TGTGCCACCAGCACGATGGGGGGGGTCGGCATTCAGTACTTC. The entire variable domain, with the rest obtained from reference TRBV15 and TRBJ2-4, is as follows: DAMVIQNPRYQVTQFGKPVTLSCSQTLNHNVMYWYQQKSSQAPKLLFHYYDKDFNNEADTPDNFQSRRPNTSFCFLDIRSPGLGDTAMYLCATSTMGGVGIQYFGAGTRLSVL.